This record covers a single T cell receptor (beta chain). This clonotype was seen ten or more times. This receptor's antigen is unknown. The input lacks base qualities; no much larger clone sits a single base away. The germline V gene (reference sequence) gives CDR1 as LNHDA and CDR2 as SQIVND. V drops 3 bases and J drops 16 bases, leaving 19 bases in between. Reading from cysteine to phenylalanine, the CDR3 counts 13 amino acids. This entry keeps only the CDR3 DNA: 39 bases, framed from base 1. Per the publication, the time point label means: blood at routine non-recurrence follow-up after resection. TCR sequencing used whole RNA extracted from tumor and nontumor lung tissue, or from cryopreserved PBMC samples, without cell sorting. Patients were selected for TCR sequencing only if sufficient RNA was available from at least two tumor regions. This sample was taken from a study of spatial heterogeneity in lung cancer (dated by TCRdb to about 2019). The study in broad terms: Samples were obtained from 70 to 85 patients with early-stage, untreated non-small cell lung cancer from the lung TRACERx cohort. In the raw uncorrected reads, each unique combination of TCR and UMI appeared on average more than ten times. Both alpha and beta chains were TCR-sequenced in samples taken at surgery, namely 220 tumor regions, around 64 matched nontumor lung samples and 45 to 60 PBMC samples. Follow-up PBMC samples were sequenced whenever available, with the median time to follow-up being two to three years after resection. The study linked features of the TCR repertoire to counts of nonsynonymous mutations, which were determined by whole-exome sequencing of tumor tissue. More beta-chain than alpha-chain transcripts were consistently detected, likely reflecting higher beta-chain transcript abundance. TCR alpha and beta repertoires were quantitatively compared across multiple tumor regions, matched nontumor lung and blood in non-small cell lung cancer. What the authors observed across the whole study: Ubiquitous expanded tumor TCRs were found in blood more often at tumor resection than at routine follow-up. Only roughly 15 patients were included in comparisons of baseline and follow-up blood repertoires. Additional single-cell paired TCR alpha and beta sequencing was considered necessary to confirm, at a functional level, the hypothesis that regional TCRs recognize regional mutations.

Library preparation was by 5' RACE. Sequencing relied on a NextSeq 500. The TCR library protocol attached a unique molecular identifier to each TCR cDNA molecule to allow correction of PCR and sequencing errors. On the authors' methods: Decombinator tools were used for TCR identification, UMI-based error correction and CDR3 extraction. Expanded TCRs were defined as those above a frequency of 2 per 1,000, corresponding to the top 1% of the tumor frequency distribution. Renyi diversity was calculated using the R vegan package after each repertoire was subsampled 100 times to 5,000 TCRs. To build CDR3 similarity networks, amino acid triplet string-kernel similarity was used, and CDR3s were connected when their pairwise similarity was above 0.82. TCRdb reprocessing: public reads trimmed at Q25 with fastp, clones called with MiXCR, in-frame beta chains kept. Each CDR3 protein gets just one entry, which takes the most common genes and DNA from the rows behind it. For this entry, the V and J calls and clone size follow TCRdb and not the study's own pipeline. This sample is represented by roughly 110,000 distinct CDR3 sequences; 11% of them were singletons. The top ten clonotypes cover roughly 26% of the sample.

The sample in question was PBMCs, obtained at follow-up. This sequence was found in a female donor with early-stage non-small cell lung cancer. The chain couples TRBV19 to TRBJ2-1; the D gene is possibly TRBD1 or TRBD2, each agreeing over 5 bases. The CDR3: CASSISGDVLTFF. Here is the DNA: TGTGCCAGTAGTATCTCCGGGGACGTCCTAACCTTCTTC.